This T cell receptor beta chain derives from a study of shared clonotypes between healthy human individuals. This clone was recorded a few times. This CDR3 is also generated by other DNA sequences in the sample. After removal of 5 bases from V and 2 bases from J, the junction contained 4 bases not matched to a gene. Germline assignment: CDR1 SEHNR and CDR2 FQNEAQ (reference sequence). The CDR3 covers 15 residues. Generated by immunoSEQ multiplex PCR, the TCRdb table keeps only in-frame clones and is missing some. The data show 2,500,000 or so clones, with 93% seen just once and roughly 0.36% held by the top ten.

V is TRBV7-9 and J is TRBJ2-1; the match to TRBD2 covers 9 bases. The sequenced sample was naive CD4+ T cells from PBMCs. Subset reported: CD45RA+ positively selected. The sequence was obtained from a man aged 18 to 30 in good health. Some clones in this sample may be carry-over from other donors' samples. This CDR3 reads CASSPPSGAYNEQFF. The CDR3 DNA follows: TGTGCCAGCAGCCCCCCTAGCGGGGCCTACAATGAGCAGTTCTTC.